This T cell receptor beta chain was captured in a study of shared clonotypes between healthy human individuals. Produced via immunoSEQ multiplex PCR; TCRdb's table is partial and in-frame only. Counted here are approximately 400,000 clones, 90% to 97% occurring once; the ten biggest clones make up about 0.32%. A single count supports this clone. The CDR3 is 16 residues long. Germline V gene sequence: CDR1 MDHEN, CDR2 SYDVKM. V gave up 6 bases and J gave up 6 bases, with 22 bases separating them. The sample comprised memory CD8+ T cells sorted from blood. Subset reported: CD45RO+ cells pooled with CCR7-negative TemRA cells. The TCR comes from a man aged 25-40 years in good health. The chain employs TRBV28 and TRBJ2-3, with D tentatively TRBD1 (6 bases). CDR3 sequence: CASSPGQYLPRDTQYF. Written as DNA, the CDR3 is TGTGCCAGCAGCCCAGGACAGTACCTACCTAGGGATACGCAGTATTTT. Together with reference TRBV28 and TRBJ2-3, the CDR3 gives the full variable domain: DVKVTQSSRYLVKRTGEKVFLECVQDMDHENMFWYRQDPGLGLRLIYFSYDVKMKEKGDIPEGYSVSREKKERFSLILESASTNQTSMYLCASSPGQYLPRDTQYFGPGTRLTVL.